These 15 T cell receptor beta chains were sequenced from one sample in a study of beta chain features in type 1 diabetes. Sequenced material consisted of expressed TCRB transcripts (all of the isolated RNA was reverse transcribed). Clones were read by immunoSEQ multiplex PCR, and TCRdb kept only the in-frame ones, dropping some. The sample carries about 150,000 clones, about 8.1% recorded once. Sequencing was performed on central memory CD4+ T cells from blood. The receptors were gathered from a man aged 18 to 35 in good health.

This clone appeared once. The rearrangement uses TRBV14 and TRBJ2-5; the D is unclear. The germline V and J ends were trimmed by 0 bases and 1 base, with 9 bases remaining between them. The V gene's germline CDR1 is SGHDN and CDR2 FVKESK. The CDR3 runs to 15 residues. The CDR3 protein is CASSQEMGLQETQYF. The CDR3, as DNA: TGTGCCAGCAGCCAAGAGATGGGCCTCCAAGAGACCCAGTACTTC.

The CDR3 nucleotides are TGTGCCAGCAGCTCGGGAAGAGAGAACTTGGGCACTGAAGCTTTCTTT. Translation gives CASSSGRENLGTEAFF. This chain connects TRBV4-2 to TRBJ1-1; no reliable D call. Germline-derived CDR1 and CDR2 are LGHNA and YNFKEQ. The CDR3 is made up of 16 amino acids. The V gene lost 5 bases and the J gene lost 4 bases, with 20 bases spanning the gap.

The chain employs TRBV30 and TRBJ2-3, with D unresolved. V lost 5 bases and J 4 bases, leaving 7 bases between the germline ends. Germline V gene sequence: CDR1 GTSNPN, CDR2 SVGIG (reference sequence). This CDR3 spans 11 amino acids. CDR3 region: CAWAEADTQYF. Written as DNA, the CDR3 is TGTGCCTGGGCAGAAGCAGATACGCAGTATTTT.

This CDR3 reads CASSDGTGSGNEQFF. The CDR3 DNA sequence: TGTGCCAGCAGCGACGGTACAGGGTCTGGGAATGAGCAGTTCTTC. The gene calls are TRBV7-2 and TRBJ2-1; a weak D match, TRBD1 (6 bases). The CDR3 is 15 amino acids. V was trimmed by 5 bases and J by 7 bases, leaving 18 bases between them. From germline, CDR1 is SGHTA and CDR2 FQGNSA.

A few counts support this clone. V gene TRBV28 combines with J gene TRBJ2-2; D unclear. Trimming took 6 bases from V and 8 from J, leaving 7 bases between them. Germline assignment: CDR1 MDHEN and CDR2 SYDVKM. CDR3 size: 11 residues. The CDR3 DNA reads TGTGCCAGCAGGGAACAGGGGGAGCTGTTTTTT. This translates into CASREQGELFF.

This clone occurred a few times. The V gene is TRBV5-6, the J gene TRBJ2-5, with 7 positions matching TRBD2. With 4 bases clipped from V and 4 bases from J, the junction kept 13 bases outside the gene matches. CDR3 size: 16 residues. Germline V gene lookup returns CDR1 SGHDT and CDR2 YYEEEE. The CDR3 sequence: CASSGLPLGGPETQYF. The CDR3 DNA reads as TGTGCCAGCAGCGGATTACCGTTGGGAGGGCCAGAGACCCAGTACTTC.

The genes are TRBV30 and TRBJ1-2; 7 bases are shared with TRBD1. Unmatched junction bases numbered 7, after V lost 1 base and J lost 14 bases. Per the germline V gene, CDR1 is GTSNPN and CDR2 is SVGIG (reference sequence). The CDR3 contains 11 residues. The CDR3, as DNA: TGTGCCTGGAGTGACCGGGACAGCGTAACCTTC. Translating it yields CAWSDRDSVTF.

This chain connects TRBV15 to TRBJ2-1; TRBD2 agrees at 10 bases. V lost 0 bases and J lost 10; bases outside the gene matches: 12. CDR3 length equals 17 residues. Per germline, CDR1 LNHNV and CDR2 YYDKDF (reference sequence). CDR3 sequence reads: CATSRELRSSGGWEQFF. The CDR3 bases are TGTGCCACCAGCAGAGAATTGAGGTCTAGCGGGGGCTGGGAGCAGTTCTTC.

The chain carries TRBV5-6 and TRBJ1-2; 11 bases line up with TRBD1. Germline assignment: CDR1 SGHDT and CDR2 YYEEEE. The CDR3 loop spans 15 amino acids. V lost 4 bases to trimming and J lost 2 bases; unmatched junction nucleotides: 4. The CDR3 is CASSPGTGGNYGYTF. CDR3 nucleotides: TGTGCCAGCAGCCCAGGGACAGGGGGAAACTATGGCTACACCTTC. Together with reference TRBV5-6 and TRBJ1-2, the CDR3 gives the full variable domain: DAGVTQSPTHLIKTRGQQVTLRCSPKSGHDTVSWYQQALGQGPQFIFQYYEEEERQRGNFPDRFSGHQFPNYSSELNVNALLLGDSALYLCASSPGTGGNYGYTFGSGTRLTVV.

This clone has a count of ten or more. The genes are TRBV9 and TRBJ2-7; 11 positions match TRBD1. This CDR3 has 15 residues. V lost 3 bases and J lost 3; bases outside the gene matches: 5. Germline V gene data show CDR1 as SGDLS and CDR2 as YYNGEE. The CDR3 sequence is CASSAQGQGDYEQYF. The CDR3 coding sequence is TGTGCCAGCAGCGCGCAGGGACAGGGGGACTACGAGCAGTACTTC.

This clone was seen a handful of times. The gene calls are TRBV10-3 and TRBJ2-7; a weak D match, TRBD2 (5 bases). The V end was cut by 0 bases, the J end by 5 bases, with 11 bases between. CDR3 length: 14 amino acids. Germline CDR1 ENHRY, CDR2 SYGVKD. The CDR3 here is CAISESRALNEQYF. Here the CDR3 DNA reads TGTGCCATCAGTGAGTCGCGGGCCCTCAACGAGCAGTACTTC.

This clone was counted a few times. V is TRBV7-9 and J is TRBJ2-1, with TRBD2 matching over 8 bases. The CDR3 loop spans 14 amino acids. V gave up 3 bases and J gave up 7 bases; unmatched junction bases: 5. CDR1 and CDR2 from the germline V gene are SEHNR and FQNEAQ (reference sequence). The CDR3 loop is CASSFTSGENEQFF. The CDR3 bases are TGTGCCAGCAGCTTTACTAGCGGCGAGAATGAGCAGTTCTTC.

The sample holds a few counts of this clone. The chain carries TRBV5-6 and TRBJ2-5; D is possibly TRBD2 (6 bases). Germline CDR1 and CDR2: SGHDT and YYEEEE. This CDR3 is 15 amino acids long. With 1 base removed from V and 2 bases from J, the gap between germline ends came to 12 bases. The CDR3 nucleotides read TGTGCCAGCAGCTTGCGGGCAGGGAGGCAAGAGACCCAGTACTTC. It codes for CASSLRAGRQETQYF.

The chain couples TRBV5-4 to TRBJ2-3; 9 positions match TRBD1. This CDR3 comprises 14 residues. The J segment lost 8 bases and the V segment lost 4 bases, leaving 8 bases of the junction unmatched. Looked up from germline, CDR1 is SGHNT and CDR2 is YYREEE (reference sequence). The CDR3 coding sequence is TGTGCCAGCAGCCAAGACGGGACAGGGCGTACGCAGTATTTT. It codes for CASSQDGTGRTQYF. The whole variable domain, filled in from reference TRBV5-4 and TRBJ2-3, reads ETGVTQSPTHLIKTRGQQVTLRCSSQSGHNTVSWYQQALGQGPQFIFQYYREEENGRGNFPPRFSGLQFPNYSSELNVNALELDDSALYLCASSQDGTGRTQYFGPGTRLTVL.

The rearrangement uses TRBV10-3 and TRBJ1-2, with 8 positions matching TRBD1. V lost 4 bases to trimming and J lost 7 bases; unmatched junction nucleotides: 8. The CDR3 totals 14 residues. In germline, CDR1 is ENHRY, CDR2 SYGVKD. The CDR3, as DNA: TGTGCCATCAGTGTTCAGGGGGCTGATTCTGGCTACACCTTC. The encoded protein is CAISVQGADSGYTF.